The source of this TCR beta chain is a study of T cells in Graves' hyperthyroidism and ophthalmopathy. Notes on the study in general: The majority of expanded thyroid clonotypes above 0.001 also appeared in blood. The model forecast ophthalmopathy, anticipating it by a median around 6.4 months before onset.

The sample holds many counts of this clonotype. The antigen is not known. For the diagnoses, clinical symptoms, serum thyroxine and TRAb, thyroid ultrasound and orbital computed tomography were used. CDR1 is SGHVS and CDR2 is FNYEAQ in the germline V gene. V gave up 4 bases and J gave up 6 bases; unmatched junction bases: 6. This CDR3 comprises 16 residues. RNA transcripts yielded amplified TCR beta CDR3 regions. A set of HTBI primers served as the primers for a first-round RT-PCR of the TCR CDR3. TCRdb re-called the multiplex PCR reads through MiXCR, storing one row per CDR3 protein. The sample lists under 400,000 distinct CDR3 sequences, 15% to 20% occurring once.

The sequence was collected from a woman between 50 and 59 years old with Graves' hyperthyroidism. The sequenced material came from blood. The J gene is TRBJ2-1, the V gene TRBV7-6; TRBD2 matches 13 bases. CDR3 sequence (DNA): TGTGCCAGCAGCTCGGGACTAGCGGGGCTGGGCAATGAGCAGTTCTTC. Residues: CASSSGLAGLGNEQFF.